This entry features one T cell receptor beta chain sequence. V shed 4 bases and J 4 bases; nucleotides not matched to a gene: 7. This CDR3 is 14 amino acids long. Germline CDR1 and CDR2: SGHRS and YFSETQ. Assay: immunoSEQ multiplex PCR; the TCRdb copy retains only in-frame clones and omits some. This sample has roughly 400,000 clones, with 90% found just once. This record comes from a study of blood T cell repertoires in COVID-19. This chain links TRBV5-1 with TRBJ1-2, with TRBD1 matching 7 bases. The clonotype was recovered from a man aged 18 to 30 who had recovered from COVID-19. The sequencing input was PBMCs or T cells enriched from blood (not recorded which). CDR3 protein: CASSASGTAYGYTF. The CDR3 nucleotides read TGCGCCAGCAGCGCCTCCGGGACAGCCTATGGCTACACCTTC. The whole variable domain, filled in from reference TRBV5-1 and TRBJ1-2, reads KAGVTQTPRYLIKTRGQQVTLSCSPISGHRSVSWYQQTPGQGLQFLFEYFSETQRNKGNFPGRFSGRQFSNSRSEMNVSTLELGDSALYLCASSASGTAYGYTFGSGTRLTVV.